The 31 T cell receptor beta chains given below trace back to one sample, sequenced in a study of T cell repertoires in cytomegalovirus infection. TCRdb recomputed calls from the reads with MiXCR, one row per CDR3 protein. This sample has around 550,000 distinct CDR3 sequences, with about 26% found just once. Material for sequencing was PBMCs. The receptors were sampled from a human donor in good health (CMV status not recorded). Some clones in this sample may be carry-over from other donors' samples.

This clonotype was found a few times. V is TRBV4-1 and J is TRBJ2-7, with D possibly matching TRBD2 (6 bases). Germline V gene data show CDR1 as MGHRA and CDR2 as YSYEKL. V was clipped by 0 bases and J by 3 bases, with 21 bases between them. The CDR3 runs to 18 residues. CDR3 DNA sequence: TGCGCCAGCAGCCAAGATTTTCGGGCCGGGACTTTTAACTACGAGCAGTACTTC. It specifies CASSQDFRAGTFNYEQYF.

Comments on this clonotype: A read error may produce the germline difference seen at one junction end. The rearrangement joins TRBV4-1 to TRBJ1-2; no definite D call. Germline V gene sequence: CDR1 MGHRA, CDR2 YSYEKL. The CDR3 runs to 13 residues. The CDR3 DNA sequence: TGCGCCAGCAGCCAAGAGTTGACCTATGGCTGCACCTTC. This translates into CASSQELTYGCTF.

V is TRBV9 and J is TRBJ2-1, with D possibly being TRBD1 or TRBD2 (6 bases each). Germline CDR1 and CDR2: SGDLS and YYNGEE. The CDR3 runs to 18 residues. With 0 bases removed from V and 0 bases from J, the gap between germline ends came to 16 bases. The CDR3 bases are TGTGCCAGCAGCGTAGGACGTAGGGGGGAGTCCTCCTACAATGAGCAGTTCTTC. Its translation: CASSVGRRGESSYNEQFF.

This clonotype was detected only a few times. V and J are TRBV19 and TRBJ2-3; 10 bases are a match to TRBD2. The germline gives CDR1 LNHDA, CDR2 SQIVND (reference sequence). With V trimmed by 3 bases and J by 5 bases, 11 bases remained unmatched. This CDR3 contains 17 residues. The CDR3 reads CASSILLAGKGRDTQYF. CDR3 DNA: TGTGCCAGTAGTATTTTACTAGCGGGAAAGGGCAGAGATACGCAGTATTTT. Drawing the rest from reference TRBV19 and TRBJ2-3, the complete variable domain is DGGITQSPKYLFRKEGQNVTLSCEQNLNHDAMYWYRQDPGQGLRLIYYSQIVNDFQKGDIAEGYSVSREKKESFPLTVTSAQKNPTAFYLCASSILLAGKGRDTQYFGPGTRLTVL.

The rearrangement uses TRBV6-8 and TRBJ2-6; D may be TRBD1 (6 bases). CDR3 length: 14 amino acids. Germline loops: CDR1 MNHGY, CDR2 SAAAGT. Trimming removed 6 bases from V and 2 bases from J, with 8 bases in between. The CDR3 coding sequence is TGTGCCAGCAGGCGACAGGCTGGGGCCAACGTCCTGACTTTC. The encoded protein is CASRRQAGANVLTF.

The table lists this clonotype with a few counts. The chain recombines TRBV10-1 with TRBJ2-3; D gene uncertain. CDR3 size: 15 residues. Germline V gene sequence: CDR1 WNHNN, CDR2 SYGVQD (reference sequence). The V end was cut by 4 bases, the J end by 6 bases, with 17 bases between. CDR3 protein: CASSGPIKGADTQYF. The CDR3 coding sequence is TGCGCCAGCAGTGGCCCGATAAAAGGAGCGGATACGCAGTATTTT.

At least ten counts were recorded for this clonotype. J is TRBJ2-2 and V is TRBV7-2; 11 bases are shared with TRBD2. J gave up 4 bases and V 5 bases, and 3 bases lay outside the gene matches. CDR1 and CDR2 (germline): SGHTA, FQGNSA. The CDR3 totals 15 residues. CDR3 coding DNA: TGTGCCAGCAGCGTTAGCGGGAGGGCCACCGGGGAGCTGTTTTTT. Amino acids: CASSVSGRATGELFF.

This clonotype came up many times. V and J are TRBV7-2 and TRBJ1-5, with 8 bases that match TRBD1. The CDR3 spans 16 residues. V was clipped by 2 bases and J by 4 bases; unmatched bases: 7. The V gene's germline CDR1 is SGHTA and CDR2 FQGNSA. The CDR3 spells CASSLRGQGFNQPQHF. Written as DNA, the CDR3 is TGTGCCAGCAGCTTACGCGGACAGGGCTTTAATCAGCCCCAGCATTTT. Full variable domain (missing parts from reference TRBV7-2 and TRBJ1-5): GAGVSQSPSNKVTEKGKDVELRCDPISGHTALYWYRQSLGQGLEFLIYFQGNSAPDKSGLPSDRFSAERTGGSVSTLTIQRTQQEDSAVYLCASSLRGQGFNQPQHFGDGTRLSIL.

This clonotype turned up a few times. V usage is TRBV6-2 or TRBV6-3 and J usage is TRBJ2-2; D possibly corresponds to TRBD1 (5 bases). Germline V CDR1 and CDR2: MNHEY, SVGEGT. V lost 5 bases to trimming and J lost 0 bases, with 13 bases between them. CDR3 size: 16 residues. The CDR3 region has the DNA TGTGCCAGCAGTCCTGGGGCCACTACGAACACCGGGGAGCTGTTTTTT. Amino acids: CASSPGATTNTGELFF.

The sample holds one count of this clonotype. The rearrangement links TRBV12-3 or TRBV12-4 to TRBJ2-2; 10 bases line up with TRBD1. V trimming: 6 bases; J trimming: 5 bases; junction bases outside the gene matches: 6. CDR3 length equals 15 residues. The CDR3 coding sequence is TGTGCCAGCAGGACGTGGACAGGGGGGACCGGGGAGCTGTTTTTT. Amino acid sequence: CASRTWTGGTGELFF.

In the case of this clonotype: The junction departs from germline at one end; a sequencing error may be responsible. The chain has TRBV29-1 and TRBJ2-7; D is undetermined. CDR3 length equals 14 residues. Germline CDR1 is SQVTM and CDR2 is ANQGSEA. The CDR3 loop is CSVAQGRGSYEQYF. CDR3 DNA: TGCAGCGTTGCCCAAGGCCGCGGTTCCTATGAGCAGTACTTC.

This clonotype has only a few counts. The rearrangement uses TRBV7-6 and TRBJ2-5; D uncertain. Germline V gene lookup returns CDR1 SGHVS and CDR2 FNYEAQ. V lost 5 bases to trimming and J lost 0 bases, with 13 bases between them. This CDR3 has 15 amino acids. CDR3 amino acids: CASSPTVGYQETQYF. Written as DNA, the CDR3 is TGTGCCAGCAGCCCGACCGTTGGGTACCAAGAGACCCAGTACTTC.

V is TRBV19 and J is TRBJ1-2; D is possibly TRBD1 (5 bases). Per germline, CDR1 LNHDA and CDR2 SQIVND (reference sequence). This CDR3 comprises 14 residues. Trimming took off 1 base at V and 8 bases at J, with 14 bases between the two ends. The DNA of the CDR3 is TGTGCCAGTAGTATAGGCTCAGGGAGGTTCGGCTACACCTTC. Its translation: CASSIGSGRFGYTF.

This clonotype came up many times. The CDR3, as DNA: TGTGCCAGCATCACTTACGGGGACCAAGTCGATTACTATGGCTACACCTTC. Protein: CASITYGDQVDYYGYTF. V is TRBV7-2 and J is TRBJ1-2; TRBD1 is a possible D gene (5 bases). Trimming stripped 7 bases from V and 3 bases from J, with 24 bases between. The CDR3 sequence is 17 residues long. Germline loops: CDR1 SGHTA, CDR2 FQGNSA. Filled out from reference TRBV7-2 and TRBJ1-2, the complete variable domain reads GAGVSQSPSNKVTEKGKDVELRCDPISGHTALYWYRQSLGQGLEFLIYFQGNSAPDKSGLPSDRFSAERTGGSVSTLTIQRTQQEDSAVYLCASITYGDQVDYYGYTFGSGTRLTVV.

There are many counts of this clonotype. CDR3 loop: CATGRGTGELFF. In DNA, the CDR3 is TGTGCCACCGGACGCGGGACCGGGGAGCTGTTTTTT. The V gene is TRBV12-3 or TRBV12-4, the J gene TRBJ2-2; tentative D call: TRBD2 (5 bases). V dropped 10 bases and J dropped 5 bases, with 11 bases sitting between them. The CDR3 is 12 residues long.

The chain uses TRBV9 and TRBJ2-3, with no clear D. Trimming removed 0 bases from V and 9 bases from J, with 11 bases in between. Germline values: CDR1 SGDLS, CDR2 YYNGEE. This CDR3 spans 13 amino acids. Here the CDR3 DNA reads TGTGCCAGCAGCGTAGAGGTCCAGTACACGCAGTATTTT. It translates to CASSVEVQYTQYF.

J is TRBJ1-1 and V is TRBV6-1; the match to TRBD1 covers 9 bases. The CDR3 contains 16 residues. From germline, CDR1 is MNHNS and CDR2 SASEGT. V dropped 1 base and J dropped 1; count of bases not matched to a gene: 4. CDR3 residues: CASSEEAGQGNTEAFF. In DNA form, the CDR3 reads TGTGCCAGCAGTGAAGAGGCGGGACAGGGGAACACTGAAGCTTTCTTT.

The gene calls are TRBV6-2 or TRBV6-3 and TRBJ2-7, with 7 bases that match TRBD2. V lost 0 bases and J lost 0; bases outside the gene matches: 2. This CDR3 region has 15 residues. Germline-derived CDR1 and CDR2 are MNHEY and SVGEGT. The CDR3 here is CASSYSASGSYEQYV. Written as DNA, the CDR3 is TGTGCCAGCAGTTACTCTGCTAGCGGCTCCTACGAGCAGTACGTC.

V gene TRBV9 combines with J gene TRBJ2-3; D is unresolved. V was cut by 0 bases and J by 0 bases, with 5 bases left in between. The CDR3 loop spans 14 amino acids. Germline CDR1 reads SGDLS; CDR2 reads YYNGEE. The CDR3 reads CASSVDSSTDTQYF. DNA of the CDR3: TGTGCCAGCAGCGTAGACTCTAGCACAGATACGCAGTATTTT.

J is TRBJ1-3 and V is TRBV30; D gene unclear. The V gene lost 4 bases and the J gene lost 2 bases, with 6 bases spanning the gap. The CDR3 has 12 amino acids. From germline, CDR1 is GTSNPN and CDR2 SVGIG (reference sequence). In DNA, the CDR3 is TGTGCCTGGAAGCTGCCTGGAAACACCATATATTTT. Its protein product is CAWKLPGNTIYF.

This clonotype was counted between two and nine times. The rearrangement links TRBV20-1 to TRBJ1-5; 7 nucleotides line up with TRBD1. CDR1 DFQATT and CDR2 SNEGSKA come from the germline V gene (reference sequence). The CDR3 extends over 18 amino acids. Trimming at V came to 0 bases and at J to 4 bases, leaving 15 bases not matched to a gene. The CDR3 nucleotides are TGCAGTGCTAGAGATCGGGCAGGGGGAAGTTCGGCTAATCAGCCCCAGCATTTT. This gives the protein CSARDRAGGSSANQPQHF.

This clonotype was found many times. The chain has TRBV12-3 or TRBV12-4 and TRBJ2-3; possible D gene TRBD1, 5 bases. The CDR3 extends over 11 amino acids. Trimming stripped 6 bases from V and 6 bases from J, with 7 bases between. The CDR3 DNA reads TGTGCCAGCAGGGGGCAGGATACGCAGTATTTT. This encodes CASRGQDTQYF.

This clonotype was observed a single time. The chain has TRBV6-5 and TRBJ1-5; D is unresolved. This CDR3 is 14 amino acids long. The V gene's germline CDR1 is MNHEY and CDR2 SVGAGI. Trimming cost V 2 bases and J 4 bases, with 9 bases left between them. The CDR3 is CASSYGRPNQPQHF. The CDR3 DNA sequence: TGTGCCAGCAGTTACGGGCGGCCGAATCAGCCCCAGCATTTT.

This chain joins TRBV19 and TRBJ1-3; no firm D call. Germline CDR1 reads LNHDA; CDR2 reads SQIVND (reference sequence). The V end was cut by 4 bases, the J end by 6 bases, with 1 base between. CDR3 length: 10 residues. This chain's CDR3 is CASSKNTIYF. DNA of the CDR3: TGTGCCAGTAGTAAAAACACCATATATTTT.

As regards this clonotype: One end of the junction varies from germline; a read error may be responsible. V and J are TRBV5-1 and TRBJ2-1; D is unresolved. Germline CDR1 reads SGHRS; CDR2 reads YFSETQ. The CDR3 covers 14 residues. As DNA, the CDR3 is TGCGCCAGCAGTAGCCAGGCCTCGAACAATGAGCAGCTCTTC. Translation: CASSSQASNNEQLF.

The chain uses TRBV24-1 and TRBJ2-1; 10 bases are a match to TRBD2. With 1 base clipped from V and 7 bases from J, the junction kept 12 bases outside the gene matches. Germline V gene sequence: CDR1 KGHDR, CDR2 SFDVKD. This CDR3 has 18 residues. CDR3 in amino acids: CATSDFPRDSGRSNEQFF. CDR3 DNA: TGTGCCACCAGTGATTTCCCCCGGGATAGCGGGAGGTCAAATGAGCAGTTCTTC.

This clonotype came up many times. The J gene is TRBJ2-7, the V gene TRBV7-2; D not certain. From germline, CDR1 is SGHTA and CDR2 FQGNSA. The CDR3 totals 15 residues. V gave up 0 bases and J gave up 5 bases, with 14 bases separating them. The DNA of the CDR3 is TGTGCCAGCAGCTTAGCGCCTGGCAAACAACACGAGCAGTACGTC. Translation gives CASSLAPGKQHEQYV.

The chain has TRBV11-2 and TRBJ2-1; D gene uncertain. CDR1 and CDR2 from the germline V gene are SGHAT and FQNNGV. The CDR3 length is 15 residues. Trimming took 0 bases from V and 3 from J, leaving 9 bases between them. The CDR3 spells CASSLEGYYYNEQFF. The CDR3, as DNA: TGTGCCAGCAGCTTAGAAGGATACTACTACAATGAGCAGTTCTTC.

The chain joins TRBV5-6 to TRBJ2-5; D gene unclear. The CDR3 is 14 amino acids. Trimming stripped 4 bases from V and 2 bases from J, with 12 bases between. The germline V gene has CDR1 SGHDT and CDR2 YYEEEE. CDR3 in amino acids: CASSLRSVQETQYF. CDR3 nucleotides: TGTGCCAGCAGCCTGAGGAGCGTTCAAGAGACCCAGTACTTC.

This clonotype appeared a few times. The rearrangement links TRBV9 to TRBJ2-1; 7 nucleotides agree with TRBD1. The CDR3 extends over 15 amino acids. The V and J ends lost 0 bases and 3 bases, in that order; junction bases with no gene match: 3. Germline V CDR1 and CDR2: SGDLS, YYNGEE. The chain's CDR3 is CASSVDGTDYNEQFF. The CDR3 DNA is TGTGCCAGCAGCGTAGATGGGACAGACTACAATGAGCAGTTCTTC.

This clonotype was observed once. The CDR3 sequence: CASSPRQTVGDEQFF. The CDR3 DNA reads TGTGCCAGCAGTCCCCGACAGACGGTGGGTGATGAGCAGTTCTTC. This chain joins TRBV12-3 or TRBV12-4 and TRBJ2-1; a weak D match, TRBD1 (5 bases). This CDR3 comprises 15 residues. Trimming pared 5 bases from V and 8 bases from J, leaving 19 bases between.